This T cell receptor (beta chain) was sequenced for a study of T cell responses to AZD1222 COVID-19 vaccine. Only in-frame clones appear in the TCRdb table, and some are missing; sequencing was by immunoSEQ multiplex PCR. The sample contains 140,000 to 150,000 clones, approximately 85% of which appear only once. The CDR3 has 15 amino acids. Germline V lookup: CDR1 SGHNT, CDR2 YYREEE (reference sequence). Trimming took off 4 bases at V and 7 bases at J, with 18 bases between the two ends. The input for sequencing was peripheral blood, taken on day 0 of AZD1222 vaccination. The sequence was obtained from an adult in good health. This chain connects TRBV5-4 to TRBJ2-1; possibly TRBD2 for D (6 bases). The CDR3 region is CASSPPPGVGNEQFF. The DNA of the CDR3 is TGTGCCAGCAGCCCTCCCCCGGGAGTGGGTAATGAGCAGTTCTTC.